This T cell receptor beta chain was identified during a study of shared clonotypes between healthy human individuals. General study results and limits: Large sequencing depth failed to make sorted-subset sequencing complete, rarefaction showed.

Healthy and HIV-negative, the adult donors had no recent acute infections or vaccinations. CD4+ cells yielded CD45RA+ naive and CD45RA-negative memory subsets. As for this clone: Its specificity is not known.

The length of the CDR3 is 13 residues. The germline V gene encodes CDR1 MNHEY and CDR2 SVGAGI. Trimming took 6 bases from V and 3 from J, leaving 11 bases between them. The table came from immunoSEQ multiplex PCR; TCRdb's copy has only in-frame clones and leaves some out. The sample includes 2 million to 2.5 million clones, approximately 94% of them seen just once. The receptor was isolated from a man aged 18-30 years in good health. Some clones in this sample may be carry-over from other donors' samples. V and J are TRBV6-5 and TRBJ2-5; D perhaps matches TRBD1 (5 bases). The sample was naive CD4+ T cells from PBMCs. The sample's subset: CD45RA+ positively selected. This chain's CDR3 is CASSVTVKETQYF. In nucleotides, the CDR3 is TGTGCCAGCAGCGTGACAGTAAAAGAGACCCAGTACTTC.